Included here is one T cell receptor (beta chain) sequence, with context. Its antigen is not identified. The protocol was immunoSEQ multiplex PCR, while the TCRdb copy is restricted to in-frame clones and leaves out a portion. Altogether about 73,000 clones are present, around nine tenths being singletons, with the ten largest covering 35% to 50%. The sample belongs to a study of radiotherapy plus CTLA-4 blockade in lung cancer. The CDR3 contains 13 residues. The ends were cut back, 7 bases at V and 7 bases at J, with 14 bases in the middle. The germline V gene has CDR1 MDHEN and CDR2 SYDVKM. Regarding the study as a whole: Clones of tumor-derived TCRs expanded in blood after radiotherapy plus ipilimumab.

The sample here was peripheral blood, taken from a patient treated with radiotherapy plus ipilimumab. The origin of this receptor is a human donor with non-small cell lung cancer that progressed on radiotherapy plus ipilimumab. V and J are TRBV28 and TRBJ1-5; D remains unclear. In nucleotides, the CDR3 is TGTGCCAGCACCCCCAGAGTCGAGCAGCCCCAGCATTTT. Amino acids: CASTPRVEQPQHF.